This T cell receptor beta chain was found in a study of OX40 agonist ivuxolimab in advanced cancers. Turning to the study itself: Patients were treated with intravenous ivuxolimab, dosed at 0.01 to 10 mg/kg and infused every 2 weeks.

Profiled with immunoSEQ multiplex PCR; TCRdb holds only in-frame clones, not every one. The table includes roughly 90,000 clones, 85% to 95% detected once. Autoimmune disease history or systemic immunosuppression led to patients being barred. In the case of this clone: Its cognate antigen is unknown.

Study-level results: With doses of 0.1 to 3.0 mg/kg, CD4+ and CD8+ blood T cells had undergone clonal expansion by week 6.

The source of this sequence is an adult with an advanced solid tumor such as melanoma, head and neck, liver or kidney cancer. The sample was CD4+ or CD8+ T cells sorted from blood, taken in a trial of the OX40 agonist ivuxolimab.

DNA for the CDR3: TGCAGCGTTGAAAGGGGCGGGAACTATGGCTACACCTTC. As protein: CSVERGGNYGYTF. This sequence joins TRBV29-1 and TRBJ1-2, with D possibly matching TRBD1 (5 bases). Germline assignment: CDR1 SQVTM and CDR2 ANQGSEA. The germline V and J ends were trimmed by 2 bases and 2 bases, with 9 bases remaining between them. CDR3 length equals 13 residues.